This TCR beta chain was recovered during a study of T cells in Graves' hyperthyroidism and ophthalmopathy. Study in general: The authors collected peripheral blood at initial diagnosis, before any treatment.

Note on this clonotype: As yet, its antigen is unknown.

Trimming left V 5 bases short and J 4 bases short, with 14 bases between. Germline V gives CDR1 SGHTA, CDR2 FQGNSA. This CDR3 is built from 14 residues. Whole-study results and caveats: Ophthalmopathy could be told apart from stable hyperthyroidism with a 13 V-J model. The majority of expanded thyroid clonotypes above 0.001 also appeared in blood.

Patients with ophthalmopathy all had a Clinical Activity Score of at least 3, a NOSPECS grade of at least 4 and duration under 3 months. What was amplified from RNA transcripts were TCR beta CDR3 regions. HTBI primers were employed in a first-round RT-PCR of the TCR CDR3. MiXCR, applied by TCRdb to the multiplex PCR reads, yields one record per CDR3 protein. The repertoire holds 640,000 or so distinct CDR3 sequences, more than 13% seen once, with around 7% in the top ten. This chain joins TRBV7-2 and TRBJ1-1; D ambiguous. The clonotype comes from a woman aged 18 to 35 with Graves' ophthalmopathy. Sample: blood. CDR3 sequence: CASSINPGSTEAFF. CDR3 DNA sequence: TGTGCCAGCAGCATAAACCCCGGGAGCACTGAAGCTTTCTTT.